The 32 T cell receptor beta chains below come from one sample, sequenced in a study of T cell responses to AZD1222 COVID-19 vaccine. The assay was immunoSEQ multiplex PCR, and TCRdb's table has in-frame clones only and misses some. The repertoire holds about 110,000 clones, with about 90% as singletons. The starting material was peripheral blood, obtained on day 0 of AZD1222 vaccination. The receptors stem from an adult in good health.

Written as DNA, the CDR3 is TGTGCCAGCAGTGGCCGGGACAGGATATCGAACACTGAAGCTTTCTTT. Its protein is CASSGRDRISNTEAFF. The chain has TRBV2 and TRBJ1-1; 8 nucleotides agree with TRBD1. Trimming cost V 4 bases and J 1 base; bases outside gene matches: 8. Germline loops: CDR1 SNHLY, CDR2 FYNNEI. The length of the CDR3 is 16 residues.

The chain is built from TRBV28 and TRBJ2-5; D is tentatively TRBD1 or TRBD2 (5 bases each). V lost 5 bases and J lost 4, with 14 bases in between. CDR1 and CDR2 (germline): MDHEN, SYDVKM. This CDR3 comprises 14 residues. This chain's CDR3 is CASSPGRTRETQYF. CDR3 sequence (DNA): TGTGCCAGCAGTCCGGGACGAACACGAGAGACCCAGTACTTC.

Ten or more counts support this clone. This chain connects TRBV6-5 to TRBJ2-3, with TRBD1 identical over 7 bases. With 6 bases clipped from V and 2 bases from J, the junction kept 8 bases outside the gene matches. Germline-derived CDR1 and CDR2 are MNHEY and SVGAGI. The CDR3 loop spans 15 amino acids. For the CDR3, the DNA is TGTGCCAGCAGCCCCGGGGACAGCGACACAGATACGCAGTATTTT. As protein: CASSPGDSDTDTQYF.

V is TRBV6-1 and J is TRBJ2-5; D perhaps matches TRBD1 (5 bases). The CDR3 runs to 15 residues. In germline, CDR1 is MNHNS, CDR2 SASEGT. The V end lost 3 bases, the J end lost 4 bases, and 15 bases lay between the germline ends. The CDR3 DNA sequence: TGTGCCAGCAGTGAGTGGGGCTCTAATTTAGAGACCCAGTACTTC. Amino acid sequence: CASSEWGSNLETQYF.

The chain combines TRBV5-1 with TRBJ2-7; D possibly matches TRBD1 or TRBD2 (6 bases each). The germline gives CDR1 SGHRS, CDR2 YFSETQ. The CDR3 totals 13 residues. Trimming pared 0 bases from V and 6 bases from J, leaving 10 bases between. The CDR3 nucleotides are TGCGCCAGCAGCTTGGGCAGGGGAGGCGAGCAGTACTTC. Its protein product is CASSLGRGGEQYF.

The chain is built from TRBV6-5 and TRBJ2-1; the D gene is possibly TRBD2 (7 bases). The V gene's germline CDR1 is MNHEY and CDR2 SVGAGI. This CDR3 comprises 14 residues. Trimming cost V 5 bases and J 2 bases, with 10 bases left between them. The CDR3 here is CASSSGTPYNEQFF. In DNA, the CDR3 is TGTGCCAGCAGTAGCGGGACACCCTACAATGAGCAGTTCTTC.

V and J are TRBV28 and TRBJ1-1, with a tentative D call TRBD1 (5 bases). From germline, CDR1 is MDHEN and CDR2 SYDVKM. V lost 5 bases and J lost 4, with 11 bases in between. The length of the CDR3 is 13 residues. CDR3 sequence: CASSVPGPTEAFF. In nucleotides, the CDR3 is TGTGCCAGCAGTGTACCGGGGCCCACTGAAGCTTTCTTT.

This chain uses TRBV5-1 with TRBJ2-3, with TRBD2 identical over 9 bases. Germline CDR1 is SGHRS and CDR2 is YFSETQ. CDR3 size: 16 residues. V lost 0 bases, J lost 0 bases, and 2 bases stayed unmatched. This chain's CDR3 is CASSLGLAGSTDTQYF. CDR3 DNA sequence: TGCGCCAGCAGCTTGGGTCTAGCGGGGAGCACAGATACGCAGTATTTT.

The chain joins TRBV7-9 to TRBJ1-2, with 7 nucleotides matching TRBD1. The V gene end was trimmed by 5 bases and the J gene end by 8 bases; junction bases not matched to a gene: 5. The CDR3 covers 12 residues. The germline gives CDR1 SEHNR, CDR2 FQNEAQ (reference sequence). The CDR3 region has the DNA TGTGCCAGCAGCGCCGGGACAGCGGGCTACACCTTC. This gives the protein CASSAGTAGYTF.

V is TRBV4-1 and J is TRBJ1-2; TRBD1 matches 7 bases. This CDR3 is built from 14 residues. The V gene's germline CDR1 is MGHRA and CDR2 YSYEKL. Trimming took 1 base from V and 4 from J; bases not matched to a gene: 3. This CDR3 is CASSQARGPYGYTF. CDR3 in DNA: TGCGCCAGCAGCCAAGCTAGGGGGCCCTATGGCTACACCTTC.

V usage is TRBV5-1 and J usage is TRBJ1-1; the D gene is possibly TRBD1 (5 bases). Germline V gene data show CDR1 as SGHRS and CDR2 as YFSETQ. This CDR3 is built from 14 residues. V was cut by 0 bases and J by 4 bases, with 10 bases left in between. In DNA, the CDR3 is TGCGCCAGCAGCTTGGGGGGGTTCGCCACTGAAGCTTTCTTT. This gives the protein CASSLGGFATEAFF.

J is TRBJ2-1 and V is TRBV7-2; D is perhaps TRBD2 (5 bases). In germline, CDR1 is SGHTA, CDR2 FQGNSA. V was clipped by 0 bases and J by 6 bases, with 9 bases between them. The CDR3 is made up of 14 amino acids. DNA for the CDR3: TGTGCCAGCAGCTTAGCGGGAGTTGTCAATGAGCAGTTCTTC. It specifies CASSLAGVVNEQFF.

This chain joins TRBV28 and TRBJ1-1; D remains unclear. V was cut by 11 bases and J by 2 bases, with 15 bases left in between. This CDR3 region has 13 residues. Germline CDR1 MDHEN, CDR2 SYDVKM. The CDR3 here is CALGGSPNTEAFF. CDR3 sequence (DNA): TGTGCCTTAGGAGGGAGCCCAAACACTGAAGCTTTCTTT.

In DNA form, the CDR3 reads TGTGCCAGCAGCTTGGGCCAGGGGGATTCACCCCTCCACTTT. Amino acid sequence: CASSLGQGDSPLHF. The chain is built from TRBV5-5 and TRBJ1-6, with 7 bases that match TRBD1. With 0 bases clipped from V and 8 bases from J, the junction kept 2 bases outside the gene matches. The CDR3 has 14 amino acids. Germline values: CDR1 SGHKS, CDR2 YYEKEE (reference sequence).

The J gene is TRBJ2-6, the V gene TRBV11-3; D ambiguous. The CDR3 is made up of 16 amino acids. Germline V gene data show CDR1 as SGHNT and CDR2 as YENEEA. Trimming pared 1 base from V and 1 base from J, leaving 8 bases between. CDR3: CASSLGVRSGANVLTF. CDR3 coding DNA: TGTGCCAGCAGCTTAGGGGTGAGGTCTGGGGCCAACGTCCTGACTTTC.

J is TRBJ2-7 and V is TRBV4-3, with D possibly TRBD2 on 6 matching bases. V lost 1 base, J lost 4 bases, and 17 bases lay in between. Germline V gene sequence: CDR1 LGHNA, CDR2 YSLEER. The length of the CDR3 is 16 residues. The CDR3 protein is CASSQGTGGGSYEQYF. The CDR3 DNA sequence: TGCGCCAGCAGCCAAGGAACCGGGGGAGGCTCTTACGAGCAGTACTTC.

A single count supports this clone. The V gene is TRBV7-2, the J gene TRBJ2-5; D is ambiguous. CDR3 size: 14 residues. Trimming took off 5 bases at V and 2 bases at J, with 12 bases between the two ends. Germline-derived CDR1 and CDR2 are SGHTA and FQGNSA. CDR3 in DNA: TGTGCCAGCAGCCCCCCCGCCAGGCAAGAGACCCAGTACTTC. As protein: CASSPPARQETQYF. Together with reference TRBV7-2 and TRBJ2-5, the CDR3 gives the full variable domain: GAGVSQSPSNKVTEKGKDVELRCDPISGHTALYWYRQSLGQGLEFLIYFQGNSAPDKSGLPSDRFSAERTGGSVSTLTIQRTQQEDSAVYLCASSPPARQETQYFGPGTRLLVL.

The rearrangement uses TRBV7-9 and TRBJ2-1; D is perhaps TRBD1 or TRBD2 (5 bases each). CDR1 is SEHNR, CDR2 FQNEAQ, per germline (reference sequence). CDR3 length: 11 amino acids. Deletions cut 4 bases from V and 7 bases from J, with 5 bases between. In DNA, the CDR3 is TGTGCCAGCAGCTGGGGGAATGAGCAGTTCTTC. This translates into CASSWGNEQFF.

The J gene is TRBJ1-2, the V gene TRBV7-8, with D tentatively TRBD1 (5 bases). The CDR3 spans 14 residues. From germline, CDR1 is SGHVS and CDR2 FQNEAQ. V dropped 1 base and J dropped 2 bases, with 8 bases sitting between them. The CDR3 DNA reads as TGTGCCAGCAGCTTAGAGGGACGGAACTATGGCTACACCTTC. Translating gives CASSLEGRNYGYTF.

The J gene is TRBJ2-7, the V gene TRBV28; 10 nucleotides align to TRBD2. V lost 7 bases and J lost 1; bases outside the gene matches: 4. The CDR3 length is 14 residues. Per the germline V gene, CDR1 is MDHEN and CDR2 is SYDVKM. CDR3 loop: CASIPTSGSYEQYF. The CDR3 DNA reads as TGTGCCAGCATTCCGACTAGCGGGTCCTACGAGCAGTACTTC.

The chain employs TRBV18 and TRBJ2-1; TRBD1 might be the D (6 bases). The germline V gene has CDR1 KGHSH and CDR2 LQKENI. Trimming stripped 3 bases from V and 15 bases from J, with 12 bases between. The CDR3 length is 11 residues. CDR3 in DNA: TGTGCCAGCTCACCGGACGAAGGGGGGTTCTTC. It codes for CASSPDEGGFF.

The chain has TRBV5-1 and TRBJ1-6, with TRBD1 identical over 8 bases. The trim removed 3 bases at V and 3 bases at J, leaving 8 bases unmatched. In germline, CDR1 is SGHRS, CDR2 YFSETQ. This CDR3 spans 17 amino acids. The CDR3 spells CASSSNPGQDYNSPLHF. Written as DNA, the CDR3 is TGCGCCAGCAGCTCCAATCCGGGACAGGACTATAATTCACCCCTCCACTTT.

The rearrangement uses TRBV15 and TRBJ1-1, with D possibly being TRBD1 (5 bases). CDR1 and CDR2 (germline): LNHNV, YYDKDF (reference sequence). The CDR3 sequence is 14 residues long. V was pared by 3 bases and J by 5 bases, with 13 bases between. The CDR3 DNA is TGTGCCACCAGCAGTCATAACGGGGGTACTGAAGCTTTCTTT. Its protein is CATSSHNGGTEAFF.

The CDR3 loop reads CASSSSPGLAGADTQYF. DNA of the CDR3: TGTGCCAGCAGCTCCTCACCAGGACTAGCGGGAGCAGATACGCAGTATTTT. V and J are TRBV11-2 and TRBJ2-3, with 13 nucleotides matching TRBD2. V was pared by 4 bases and J by 4 bases, with 8 bases of the junction left unmatched. Germline V gene sequence: CDR1 SGHAT, CDR2 FQNNGV. CDR3 length: 17 residues.

V usage is TRBV6-6 and J usage is TRBJ1-2; D gene uncertain. Germline values: CDR1 MNHNY, CDR2 SVGAGI (reference sequence). This CDR3 is built from 13 residues. Trimming left V 0 bases short and J 3 bases short, with 5 bases between. For the CDR3, the DNA is TGTGCCAGCAGTTACTCTTTGGACTATGGCTACACCTTC. Translated, it gives CASSYSLDYGYTF.

The CDR3 reads CASSERNGGYTF. Written as DNA, the CDR3 is TGTGCCAGCAGTGAACGTAATGGGGGCTACACCTTC. The V call is TRBV28, the J call TRBJ1-2; D unresolved. Per germline, CDR1 MDHEN and CDR2 SYDVKM. The V end lost 5 bases, the J end lost 8 bases, and 12 bases lay between the germline ends. The CDR3 is made up of 12 amino acids.

The J gene is TRBJ2-7, the V gene TRBV19; 12 bases are shared with TRBD1. Looked up from germline, CDR1 is LNHDA and CDR2 is SQIVND (reference sequence). After removal of 4 bases from V and 3 bases from J, the junction contained 25 bases not matched to a gene. The CDR3 runs to 22 residues. Here the CDR3 reads CASSRGPGTGGRAPGKIYEQYF. As DNA, the CDR3 is TGTGCCAGTAGTAGAGGTCCCGGGACAGGGGGCAGGGCCCCAGGGAAGATCTACGAGCAGTACTTC. Full variable domain (remainder filled in from reference TRBV19 and TRBJ2-7): DGGITQSPKYLFRKEGQNVTLSCEQNLNHDAMYWYRQDPGQGLRLIYYSQIVNDFQKGDIAEGYSVSREKKESFPLTVTSAQKNPTAFYLCASSRGPGTGGRAPGKIYEQYFGPGTRLTVT.

The chain carries TRBV28 and TRBJ1-2; D gene ambiguous. With 3 bases removed from V and 9 bases from J, the gap between germline ends came to 17 bases. The CDR3 has 14 residues. CDR1 is MDHEN and CDR2 is SYDVKM in the germline V gene. The CDR3 here is CASSFGLYVGSYTF. The CDR3 nucleotides read TGTGCCAGCAGTTTTGGACTCTATGTCGGAAGCTACACCTTC.

The chain carries TRBV28 and TRBJ2-7; 8 bases map to TRBD1. This CDR3 is 14 amino acids long. Trimming at V came to 2 bases and at J to 6 bases, leaving 6 bases not matched to a gene. From germline, CDR1 is MDHEN and CDR2 SYDVKM. CDR3 amino acids: CASSLTPGGGEQYF. The CDR3 DNA follows: TGTGCCAGCAGTTTAACCCCAGGGGGCGGCGAGCAGTACTTC.

The chain employs TRBV19 and TRBJ2-2; 9 bases match TRBD1. Germline lookup yields CDR1 LNHDA and CDR2 SQIVND (reference sequence). CDR3 length: 15 residues. J gave up 4 bases and V 7 bases, and 7 bases lay outside the gene matches. CDR3 sequence (DNA): TGTGCCAGTACCGGGACAGGGCCCTCCACCGGGGAGCTGTTTTTT. As protein: CASTGTGPSTGELFF.

The chain uses TRBV2 and TRBJ1-3; a possible D gene is TRBD1 (5 bases). Germline V gene data show CDR1 as SNHLY and CDR2 as FYNNEI. The CDR3 consists of 14 residues. Trimming removed 8 bases from V and 0 bases from J, with 11 bases in between. The CDR3 reads CASVRDLSGNTIYF. The DNA for the CDR3 is TGTGCCAGCGTCCGGGACCTCTCTGGAAACACCATATATTTT.

This sequence joins TRBV10-3 and TRBJ1-2, with 7 nucleotides matching TRBD1. V shed 2 bases and J 4 bases; nucleotides not matched to a gene: 7. Germline CDR1 reads ENHRY; CDR2 reads SYGVKD. The length of the CDR3 is 15 residues. Written as DNA, the CDR3 is TGTGCCATCAGTGAGACCACCGGGACAGTCTATGGCTACACCTTC. Protein product: CAISETTGTVYGYTF.